Below, 18 T cell receptor beta chains from the same sample are listed, as sequenced in a study of blood T cell repertoires in COVID-19. Here immunoSEQ multiplex PCR was the method, and the copy in TCRdb shows in-frame clones only, minus some. Of about 100,000 clones detected, around 86% appear once; the ten largest clones hold roughly 2.6%. Sequenced material: PBMCs or T cells enriched from blood (not recorded which). The receptors originated from a woman in her 50s who had recovered from COVID-19.

V gene TRBV5-6 combines with J gene TRBJ1-4, with 7 bases lining up with TRBD1. CDR1 and CDR2 (germline): SGHDT, YYEEEE. CDR3 length: 15 amino acids. V lost 0 bases, J lost 10 bases, and 9 bases stayed unmatched. CDR3 nucleotides: TGTGCCAGCAGCTTGGCGGACAGGAGGGACCGAAAACTGTTTTTT. Amino acid sequence: CASSLADRRDRKLFF.

The chain combines TRBV3-1 (or the pseudogene TRBV3-2) with TRBJ1-2, with D tentatively TRBD1 (6 bases). Trimming removed 0 bases from V and 5 bases from J, with 10 bases in between. Germline CDR1 reads LGHDT; CDR2 reads YNNKEL (reference sequence). This CDR3 has 14 amino acids. DNA of the CDR3: TGTGCCAGCAGCCAAGAGGGGACAAGTTATGGCTACACCTTC. Translating it yields CASSQEGTSYGYTF.

The chain couples TRBV10-3 to TRBJ1-3, with 7 nucleotides matching TRBD1. The ends lost 2 bases at V and 8 bases at J; junction bases unmatched: 6. This CDR3 comprises 14 residues. The germline V gene has CDR1 ENHRY and CDR2 SYGVKD. Here the CDR3 reads CAISETGTVDTIYF. The CDR3 DNA reads as TGTGCCATCAGTGAGACTGGGACAGTGGACACCATATATTTT.

This clone was counted only a few times. The gene calls are TRBV6-4 and TRBJ2-1; D possibly corresponds to TRBD1 (6 bases). V gave up 2 bases and J gave up 5 bases, with 7 bases separating them. CDR3 length equals 13 residues. Germline CDR1 and CDR2: MRHNA and SNTAGT. The CDR3 region is CASSDRDNNEQFF. CDR3 bases: TGTGCCAGCAGTGACCGGGACAACAATGAGCAGTTCTTC.

This clone occurred a few times. The chain recombines TRBV5-1 with TRBJ1-6; D unresolved. Trimming pared 1 base from V and 6 bases from J, leaving 11 bases between. The CDR3 length is 15 residues. CDR1 SGHRS and CDR2 YFSETQ come from the germline V gene. The CDR3 coding sequence is TGCGCCAGCAGCTTGTCGGCGGGTGGTAATTCACCCCTCCACTTT. Protein: CASSLSAGGNSPLHF. The full variable domain, in which reference TRBV5-1 and TRBJ1-6 provide the parts outside the CDR3, is KAGVTQTPRYLIKTRGQQVTLSCSPISGHRSVSWYQQTPGQGLQFLFEYFSETQRNKGNFPGRFSGRQFSNSRSEMNVSTLELGDSALYLCASSLSAGGNSPLHFGNGTRLTVT.

CDR3 protein: CASSGQGVHYGYTF. The DNA for the CDR3 is TGTGCCAGCTCCGGACAGGGGGTTCACTATGGCTACACCTTC. The rearrangement links TRBV25-1 to TRBJ1-2; TRBD1 agrees at 10 bases. The CDR3 covers 14 residues. Trimming removed 8 bases from V and 3 bases from J; junction bases left unmatched: 6. Germline V gives CDR1 MGHDK, CDR2 SYGVNS.

This clone was seen more than once but under ten times. The chain links TRBV27 to TRBJ2-7; 12 bases align to TRBD2. With V trimmed by 5 bases and J by 5 bases, 10 bases remained unmatched. The CDR3 totals 16 residues. Germline values: CDR1 MNHEY, CDR2 SMNVEV (reference sequence). The CDR3 reads CASSLQTSGRPNEQYF. CDR3 nucleotide sequence: TGTGCCAGCAGTCTCCAAACTAGCGGGAGGCCAAACGAGCAGTACTTC.

This chain uses TRBV6-4 with TRBJ2-3; the match to TRBD2 covers 7 bases. The CDR3 length is 13 residues. The J segment lost 6 bases and the V segment lost 8 bases, leaving 8 bases of the junction unmatched. CDR1 and CDR2 (germline): MRHNA, SNTAGT. The CDR3 is CASGRTSEDTQYF. Written as DNA, the CDR3 is TGTGCCAGCGGCCGGACTAGTGAGGATACGCAGTATTTT.

The chain uses TRBV29-1 and TRBJ2-2, with TRBD1 identical over 8 bases. The CDR3 is made up of 18 amino acids. The ends lost 6 bases at V and 2 bases at J; junction bases unmatched: 17. Germline values: CDR1 SQVTM, CDR2 ANQGSEA. This CDR3 is CSVFGQGTGFLNTGELFF. CDR3 sequence (DNA): TGCAGCGTCTTCGGACAGGGTACGGGATTCCTCAACACCGGGGAGCTGTTTTTT.

This chain uses TRBV28 with TRBJ1-2; TRBD1 might be the D (6 bases). This CDR3 is built from 13 residues. V gave up 4 bases and J gave up 4 bases, with 10 bases separating them. Germline V gene lookup returns CDR1 MDHEN and CDR2 SYDVKM. The CDR3, as DNA: TGTGCCAGCAGTTCCGGACAGTTCTATGGCTACACCTTC. Amino acids: CASSSGQFYGYTF.

This chain connects TRBV7-9 to TRBJ1-1, with D hard to call. Deletions cut 4 bases from V and 6 bases from J, with 6 bases between. This CDR3 contains 11 residues. Per the germline V gene, CDR1 is SEHNR and CDR2 is FQNEAQ (reference sequence). The CDR3 sequence is CASSSGAEAFF. The CDR3 DNA sequence: TGTGCCAGCAGCTCCGGGGCTGAAGCTTTCTTT.

The genes are TRBV3-1 (or the pseudogene TRBV3-2) and TRBJ2-7; TRBD1 aligns across 8 bases. The CDR3 is made up of 15 amino acids. From germline, CDR1 is LGHDT and CDR2 YNNKEL (reference sequence). The V and J ends lost 4 bases and 2 bases, in that order; junction bases with no gene match: 7. The CDR3 DNA is TGTGCCAGCAGCCTCGCTTACAGGGGGACCTACGAGCAGTACTTC. Translating gives CASSLAYRGTYEQYF.

The CDR3 is CASSIRVGGSGYTF. CDR3 nucleotides: TGTGCCAGCAGTATTAGGGTCGGGGGTTCTGGCTACACCTTC. The J gene is TRBJ1-2, the V gene TRBV6-5; D may be TRBD1 (5 bases). Germline CDR1 and CDR2: MNHEY and SVGAGI. The CDR3 has 14 residues. V was clipped by 5 bases and J by 7 bases, with 17 bases between them.

This chain connects TRBV27 to TRBJ2-7; tentative D call: TRBD1 (5 bases). The CDR3 extends over 12 amino acids. Germline loops: CDR1 MNHEY, CDR2 SMNVEV (reference sequence). V gave up 4 bases and J gave up 3 bases, with 7 bases separating them. CDR3 sequence: CASSSRGYEQYF. Written as DNA, the CDR3 is TGTGCCAGCAGTTCTAGGGGCTACGAGCAGTACTTC.

This chain joins TRBV5-1 and TRBJ2-4, with 9 nucleotides matching TRBD1. The J segment lost 9 bases and the V segment lost 0 bases, leaving 4 bases of the junction unmatched. Germline V gene sequence: CDR1 SGHRS, CDR2 YFSETQ. CDR3 length: 14 amino acids. CDR3 amino acids: CASSLDGTGTIQYF. In DNA, the CDR3 is TGCGCCAGCAGCTTGGATGGGACAGGGACCATTCAGTACTTC.

V and J are TRBV10-3 and TRBJ1-1; D is unclear. CDR1 is ENHRY and CDR2 is SYGVKD in the germline V gene. CDR3 length: 13 residues. V was trimmed by 5 bases and J by 0 bases, leaving 7 bases between them. The CDR3 protein is CAISYTLNTEAFF. The DNA of the CDR3 is TGTGCCATCAGTTATACACTGAACACTGAAGCTTTCTTT.

The chain recombines TRBV11-2 with TRBJ2-7; TRBD1 is a possible D gene (6 bases). The germline V gene has CDR1 SGHAT and CDR2 FQNNGV. This CDR3 comprises 15 residues. With 4 bases removed from V and 4 bases from J, the gap between germline ends came to 17 bases. The CDR3: CASSYNWDKSYEQYF. As DNA, the CDR3 is TGTGCCAGCAGCTACAACTGGGACAAATCGTACGAGCAGTACTTC.

A single count supports this clone. The chain employs TRBV6-5 and TRBJ1-1; D unclear. CDR3 length: 14 amino acids. The V gene's germline CDR1 is MNHEY and CDR2 SVGAGI. Trimming removed 6 bases at V and 0 bases at J, with 11 bases between. The CDR3 DNA sequence: TGTGCCAGCAGCAGAAGTCAGATGAACACTGAAGCTTTCTTT. Its translation: CASSRSQMNTEAFF.